The 26 T cell receptor beta chains below all came from one sample that was sequenced in a study of cytomegalovirus exposure and HLA in healthy donors. In the PCR, 60 Vbeta and 13 Jbeta primers were used. Sequencing was performed with immunoSEQ multiplex PCR; in TCRdb, only in-frame clones are kept and a portion is missing. The sample includes 80,000 to 130,000 clones, more than 65% of them seen just once. Sample: PBMCs. These receptors originate from a woman aged 18-29 years in good health and CMV-seronegative.

The genes are TRBV27 and TRBJ2-3, with 8 nucleotides matching TRBD2. Trimming cost V 6 bases and J 0 bases; bases outside gene matches: 2. Germline V gene lookup returns CDR1 MNHEY and CDR2 SMNVEV (reference sequence). There are 14 residues in the CDR3. CDR3 amino acids: CASSQRGSTDTQYF. CDR3 DNA: TGTGCCAGCAGCCAGCGGGGGAGCACAGATACGCAGTATTTT.

The rearrangement links TRBV9 to TRBJ1-1; D perhaps matches TRBD1 (5 bases). V was trimmed by 0 bases and J by 4 bases, leaving 10 bases between them. The CDR3 has 14 residues. From germline, CDR1 is SGDLS and CDR2 YYNGEE. CDR3 loop: CASSVGPGGTEAFF. The DNA of the CDR3 is TGTGCCAGCAGCGTAGGTCCGGGGGGCACTGAAGCTTTCTTT. Based on the CDR3 plus reference TRBV9 and TRBJ1-1, the full variable domain is DSGVTQTPKHLITATGQRVTLRCSPRSGDLSVYWYQQSLDQGLQFLIQYYNGEERAKGNILERFSAQQFPDLHSELNLSSLELGDSALYFCASSVGPGGTEAFFGQGTRLTVV.

The sample holds one count of this clone. The genes are TRBV4-1 and TRBJ2-4; 7 bases map to TRBD1. Germline V CDR1 and CDR2: MGHRA, YSYEKL. After removal of 1 base from V and 3 bases from J, the junction contained 9 bases not matched to a gene. The CDR3 has 17 residues. Written as DNA, the CDR3 is TGCGCCAGCAGCCAAGTGCCACCTAGGGACAGCAAAAACATTCAGTACTTC. This encodes CASSQVPPRDSKNIQYF.

This clone was seen more than once but under ten times. The gene calls are TRBV7-2 and TRBJ2-1, with 13 positions matching TRBD2. With V trimmed by 5 bases and J by 10 bases, 11 bases remained unmatched. The V gene's germline CDR1 is SGHTA and CDR2 FQGNSA. The CDR3 runs 16 residues. CDR3 nucleotides: TGTGCCAGCAGCCCGGGACTAGCGGGGTCAAGGGTGGAGCAGTTCTTC. It encodes CASSPGLAGSRVEQFF.

This chain links TRBV7-2 with TRBJ2-7; D is unclear. Germline V gene lookup returns CDR1 SGHTA and CDR2 FQGNSA. The CDR3 sequence is 13 residues long. V was pared by 1 base and J by 3 bases, with 7 bases between. The CDR3 DNA follows: TGTGCCAGCAGCTTAGTAACGCGCTACGAGCAGTACTTC. It is translated as CASSLVTRYEQYF.

The gene calls are TRBV4-3 and TRBJ1-2; D ambiguous. Trimming removed 4 bases from V and 7 bases from J, with 19 bases in between. Germline lookup yields CDR1 LGHNA and CDR2 YSLEER. This CDR3 contains 15 residues. The CDR3 sequence is CASSPGVFPVGGYTF. CDR3 in DNA: TGCGCCAGCAGCCCCGGAGTTTTCCCCGTGGGTGGCTACACCTTC.

The gene calls are TRBV5-4 and TRBJ1-1, with 11 bases aligning to TRBD1. Germline V gene data show CDR1 as SGHNT and CDR2 as YYREEE (reference sequence). Trimming took 3 bases from V and 3 from J; bases not matched to a gene: 7. The CDR3 spans 16 residues. Here the CDR3 DNA reads TGTGCCAGCAGCTCACCGCGGACAGGGGGCGACACTGAAGCTTTCTTT. Its protein is CASSSPRTGGDTEAFF.

A remark on this clone: One end of the junction fails to match germline, which may point to a read error. This rearrangement joins TRBV7-9 to TRBJ2-5, with 11 bases matching TRBD2. The germline gives CDR1 SEHNR, CDR2 FQNEAQ (reference sequence). The CDR3 loop spans 14 amino acids. CDR3 sequence reads: CASSLAGGPGTQYF. The CDR3 nucleotides read TGTGCCAGCAGCCTAGCGGGAGGTCCGGGGACCCAGTACTTC.

This chain uses TRBV7-6 with TRBJ2-6, with 11 bases fitting TRBD2. The J segment lost 2 bases and the V segment lost 5 bases, leaving 5 bases of the junction unmatched. Germline CDR1 is SGHVS and CDR2 is FNYEAQ. This CDR3 has 17 residues. The CDR3 DNA reads TGTGCCAGCAGCAGGCTAGCGGGAGGAGCTGGGGCCAACGTCCTGACTTTC. The encoded protein is CASSRLAGGAGANVLTF.

The table lists this clone with a few counts. The chain is built from TRBV7-2 and TRBJ2-1; the D gene is possibly TRBD2 (7 bases). The CDR3 sequence is 16 residues long. V was shortened by 2 bases and J by 5 bases, with 16 bases between the two germline ends. Germline loops: CDR1 SGHTA, CDR2 FQGNSA. Written as DNA, the CDR3 is TGTGCCAGCAGCTTACTCATTCGGGGGGCCAACAATGAGCAGTTCTTC. Residues: CASSLLIRGANNEQFF.

The J gene is TRBJ2-3, the V gene TRBV28; the match to TRBD1 covers 8 bases. The V gene's germline CDR1 is MDHEN and CDR2 SYDVKM. The junction had 4 bases not matched to a gene; V was cut back by 4 bases and J by 1 base. The CDR3 extends over 15 amino acids. CDR3 sequence reads: CASSSRTGRTDTQYF. The CDR3 DNA reads TGTGCCAGCAGTTCGAGGACAGGGCGCACAGATACGCAGTATTTT.

The CDR3 reads CASSEPGWETQYF. DNA for the CDR3: TGCGCCAGCAGTGAGCCCGGGTGGGAGACCCAGTACTTC. J is TRBJ2-5 and V is TRBV10-1; no clear D. The V gene's germline CDR1 is WNHNN and CDR2 SYGVQD (reference sequence). V lost 2 bases and J lost 5, with 9 bases in between. The CDR3 spans 13 residues.

This clone has more than one count but fewer than ten. This rearrangement joins TRBV29-1 to TRBJ2-5, with TRBD1 matching 7 bases. V gave up 7 bases and J gave up 5 bases; unmatched junction bases: 7. The CDR3 has 12 residues. Germline CDR1 and CDR2: SQVTM and ANQGSEA. The CDR3 region is CSGRQGTETQYF. The CDR3, as DNA: TGCAGCGGTCGACAGGGCACGGAGACCCAGTACTTC.

This chain connects TRBV5-6 to TRBJ2-3; D uncertain. CDR3 length equals 14 residues. From germline, CDR1 is SGHDT and CDR2 YYEEEE. Trimming cost V 3 bases and J 2 bases, with 10 bases left between them. CDR3 sequence: CASSSGPHTDTQYF. DNA of the CDR3: TGTGCCAGCAGCTCCGGTCCTCACACAGATACGCAGTATTTT.

V usage is TRBV6-4 and J usage is TRBJ2-3, with a tentative D call TRBD1 (5 bases). The germline V gene encodes CDR1 MRHNA and CDR2 SNTAGT. The CDR3 extends over 15 amino acids. V was cut by 5 bases and J by 0 bases, with 12 bases left in between. The CDR3 sequence is CASSLQGHSTDTQYF. The CDR3, as DNA: TGTGCCAGCAGTCTTCAGGGCCACAGCACAGATACGCAGTATTTT.

This clone showed up just a few times. Other DNA sequences within the sample encode an identical CDR3. The V gene is TRBV7-9, the J gene TRBJ1-1, with D possibly TRBD1 on 5 matching bases. V was trimmed by 2 bases and J by 1 base, leaving 5 bases between them. Germline CDR1 and CDR2: SEHNR and FQNEAQ (reference sequence). The CDR3 runs 13 residues. CDR3 in amino acids: CASSLQGNTEAFF. CDR3 nucleotides: TGTGCCAGCAGCTTACAGGGGAACACTGAAGCTTTCTTT.

The chain employs TRBV6-6 and TRBJ2-7; unclear D gene. V gave up 10 bases and J gave up 0 bases, with 10 bases separating them. The CDR3 sequence is 12 residues long. Germline V lookup: CDR1 MNHNY, CDR2 SVGAGI (reference sequence). CDR3 protein: CATRHASYEQYF. CDR3 DNA sequence: TGTGCCACCCGACATGCCTCCTACGAGCAGTACTTC.

The chain is built from TRBV19 and TRBJ2-7; 8 nucleotides agree with TRBD1. Germline-derived CDR1 and CDR2 are LNHDA and SQIVND (reference sequence). The V segment lost 4 bases and the J segment 5 bases; nucleotides outside the gene matches: 10. This CDR3 is 15 amino acids long. CDR3 sequence: CASSTLDRDINEQYF. Here the CDR3 DNA reads TGTGCCAGTAGTACCCTGGACAGGGACATCAACGAGCAGTACTTC.

The V and J genes are TRBV11-2 and TRBJ2-3; 10 positions match TRBD1. V was pared by 5 bases and J by 3 bases, with 11 bases of the junction left unmatched. Germline V gene sequence: CDR1 SGHAT, CDR2 FQNNGV. CDR3 size: 17 residues. This chain's CDR3 is CASSPQTGGRRTDTQYF. In DNA form, the CDR3 reads TGTGCCAGCAGCCCCCAGACAGGGGGCAGAAGGACAGATACGCAGTATTTT. Using reference TRBV11-2 and TRBJ2-3 for the parts outside the CDR3, the full variable domain is EAGVAQSPRYKIIEKRQSVAFWCNPISGHATLYWYQQILGQGPKLLIQFQNNGVVDDSQLPKDRFSAERLKGVDSTLKIQPAKLEDSAVYLCASSPQTGGRRTDTQYFGPGTRLTVL.

On this clone: At one end the junction does not follow the germline gene, possibly because of a read error. The rearrangement uses TRBV7-9 and TRBJ2-7, with 7 bases that match TRBD1. The CDR3 is made up of 14 amino acids. Germline CDR1 is SEHNR and CDR2 is FQNEAQ (reference sequence). The CDR3 protein is CSSSLDRASYEQYF. Here the CDR3 DNA reads TGTTCCAGCAGCTTAGACAGGGCCTCCTACGAGCAGTACTTC.

The chain is built from TRBV9 and TRBJ2-1; D is possibly TRBD1 (5 bases). The V gene's germline CDR1 is SGDLS and CDR2 YYNGEE. Deletions cut 6 bases from V and 6 bases from J, with 19 bases between. The CDR3 loop spans 15 amino acids. The CDR3 sequence is CASTTGRGHANEQFF. The CDR3 DNA reads as TGTGCCAGCACCACCGGAAGGGGCCACGCCAATGAGCAGTTCTTC.

This clone was counted a single time. The chain employs TRBV18 and TRBJ2-7; 7 positions match TRBD2. V shed 3 bases, J shed 3 bases, and the junction held 5 bases outside the gene matches. The CDR3 covers 14 residues. Germline loops: CDR1 KGHSH, CDR2 LQKENI. This chain's CDR3 is CASSPAREHYEQYF. In DNA, the CDR3 is TGTGCCAGCTCACCGGCGCGGGAGCACTACGAGCAGTACTTC.

The table lists this clone with a few counts. The chain uses TRBV30 and TRBJ2-3; perhaps TRBD2 as D (6 bases). V was clipped by 1 base and J by 1 base, with 12 bases between them. This CDR3 comprises 15 residues. Germline V gene lookup returns CDR1 GTSNPN and CDR2 SVGIG (reference sequence). CDR3 residues: CAWSGWGGGTDTQYF. DNA for the CDR3: TGTGCCTGGAGTGGTTGGGGCGGGGGCACAGATACGCAGTATTTT.

The rearrangement links TRBV7-7 to TRBJ2-1; 7 bases are a match to TRBD2. The CDR3 length is 16 residues. Per germline, CDR1 SSHAT and CDR2 FNYEAQ (reference sequence). V lost 5 bases, J lost 0 bases, and 7 bases stayed unmatched. The CDR3 region is CASSPSGGSSYNEQFF. CDR3 DNA sequence: TGTGCCAGCAGCCCGTCTGGCGGGAGCTCCTACAATGAGCAGTTCTTC.

This clone appeared a few times. The J gene is TRBJ2-2, the V gene TRBV9, with 7 bases that match TRBD2. Germline V gives CDR1 SGDLS, CDR2 YYNGEE. Unmatched junction bases numbered 7, after V lost 0 bases and J lost 8 bases. The CDR3 is made up of 15 amino acids. In nucleotides, the CDR3 is TGTGCCAGCAGCGTAGATGCGGGAGTATCAGGGGAGCTGTTTTTT. Protein product: CASSVDAGVSGELFF.

This clone was recorded only once. The chain recombines TRBV19 with TRBJ2-1, with TRBD2 identical over 12 bases. The CDR3 runs to 16 residues. Germline V gene lookup returns CDR1 LNHDA and CDR2 SQIVND (reference sequence). V lost 5 bases to trimming and J lost 7 bases; unmatched junction nucleotides: 9. DNA for the CDR3: TGTGCCAGTAGTCTAGCGGGAGGGCCTATCGAAAATGAGCAGTTCTTC. Encoded protein: CASSLAGGPIENEQFF.